Below, 5 T cell receptor beta chains from the same sample are listed, as sequenced in a study of blood T cell repertoires in COVID-19. The table came from immunoSEQ multiplex PCR; TCRdb's copy has only in-frame clones and leaves some out. The sample records approximately 96,000 clones, approximately 84% being singletons. Sequencing was performed on peripheral blood. The receptors shown here come from a woman of 80 years or more with acute or convalescent COVID-19.

The CDR3 region is CASSPGLDNHNEKLFF. CDR3 coding DNA: TGTGCCAGCAGCCCTGGCTTGGACAACCATAATGAAAAACTGTTTTTT. The chain links TRBV4-2 to TRBJ1-4; tentatively, D is TRBD1 (5 bases). V was shortened by 4 bases and J by 4 bases, with 16 bases between the two germline ends. The CDR3 is 16 amino acids. CDR1 and CDR2 (germline): LGHNA, YNFKEQ.

This sequence joins TRBV19 and TRBJ1-5; the D gene is possibly TRBD1 (6 bases). Trimming cost V 9 bases and J 5 bases, with 17 bases left between them. In germline, CDR1 is LNHDA, CDR2 SQIVND (reference sequence). This CDR3 is 14 amino acids long. The CDR3 nucleotides read TGTGCCAGCGCTATACGAGGGGGGGATCAGCCCCAGCATTTT. Translating gives CASAIRGGDQPQHF.

The genes are TRBV6-1 and TRBJ2-3; no clear D gene. Trimming took 3 bases from V and 4 from J, leaving 5 bases between them. CDR3 length equals 12 residues. Germline CDR1 is MNHNS and CDR2 is SASEGT. The CDR3 spells CASSDRADTQYF. As DNA, the CDR3 is TGTGCCAGCAGTGATCGAGCAGATACGCAGTATTTT.

The V gene is TRBV27, the J gene TRBJ2-4; TRBD2 aligns across 8 bases. The CDR3 extends over 17 amino acids. Germline V gives CDR1 MNHEY, CDR2 SMNVEV (reference sequence). V dropped 0 bases and J dropped 2; count of bases not matched to a gene: 6. In DNA, the CDR3 is TGTGCCAGCAGTTTATCATCCGGGGGGGCGACCAAAAACATTCAGTACTTC. It translates to CASSLSSGGATKNIQYF.

The chain joins TRBV3-1 (or the pseudogene TRBV3-2) to TRBJ2-5, with D possibly TRBD2 on 5 matching bases. Germline V CDR1 and CDR2: LGHDT, YNNKEL (reference sequence). The CDR3 is made up of 13 amino acids. With 10 bases removed from V and 1 base from J, the gap between germline ends came to 13 bases. The CDR3 protein is CATEAAGQETQYF. The CDR3 coding sequence is TGTGCCACGGAGGCAGCTGGCCAAGAGACCCAGTACTTC.